Reported below is one T cell receptor (beta chain). Its target is not known. The entry originates in a study of cytomegalovirus exposure and HLA in healthy donors. Whole-study findings and limits: The study labeled 170 or so TCR beta chains cytomegalovirus-associated.

Measured with immunoSEQ multiplex PCR; TCRdb has only the in-frame clones, and not every one. The sample carries 200,000 or so clones, 84% recorded once. The CDR3 contains 16 residues. The germline gives CDR1 SNHLY, CDR2 FYNNEI. Trimming cost V 0 bases and J 5 bases, with 13 bases left between them. The source material was PBMCs. The receptor was isolated from a woman aged 25 to 39 in good health and CMV-seropositive. V usage is TRBV2 and J usage is TRBJ2-2; a possible D gene is TRBD1 (6 bases). The CDR3, as DNA: TGTGCCAGCAGTGAAGCAGGGGGATATAGTACCGGGGAGCTGTTTTTT. Translation gives CASSEAGGYSTGELFF.